This TCR beta chain came from a study of vaccination and CD4 T cells after COVID-19. The sample holds a few counts of this clonotype. Its antigen is not identified. Treatment noted: roughly 11-day PBMC culture with coronavirus spike peptide pools or control peptides (ViraFEST assay). According to the study, CD4+ T cells from the unexposed donor were gathered ahead of the COVID-19 pandemic (2011-2018). Germline CDR1 and CDR2: DFQATT and SNEGSKA (reference sequence). The CDR3 is 14 residues long. V dropped 6 bases and J dropped 3 bases, with 15 bases sitting between them. The study sequenced cultured CD4+ T cell DNA using the Oncomine TCR Beta short-read assay. MiXCR, run by TCRdb on the PCR reads, gives a single entry per CDR3 protein. Of about 9,700 distinct CDR3 sequences in the sample, around three fifths were seen once.

The specimen was CD4+ T cells from blood, cultured in vitro. The TCR originated in a human donor in good health. The V gene is TRBV20-1, the J gene TRBJ1-5; TRBD1 is a possible D gene (6 bases). The CDR3 nucleotides read TGCAGTGCCACCCTAGGGGGGCCCAATCAGCCCCAGCATTTT. It translates to CSATLGGPNQPQHF.